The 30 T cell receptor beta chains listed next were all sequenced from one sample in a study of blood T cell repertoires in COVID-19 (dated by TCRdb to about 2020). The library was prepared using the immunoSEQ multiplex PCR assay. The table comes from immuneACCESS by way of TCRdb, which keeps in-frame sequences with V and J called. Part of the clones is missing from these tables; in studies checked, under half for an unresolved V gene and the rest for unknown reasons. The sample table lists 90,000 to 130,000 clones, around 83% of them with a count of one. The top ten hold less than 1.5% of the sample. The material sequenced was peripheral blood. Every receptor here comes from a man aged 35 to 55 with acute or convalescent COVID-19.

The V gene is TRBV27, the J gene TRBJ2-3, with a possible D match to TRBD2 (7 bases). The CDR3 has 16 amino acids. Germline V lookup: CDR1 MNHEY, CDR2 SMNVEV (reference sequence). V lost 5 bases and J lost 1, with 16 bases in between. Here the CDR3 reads CASSNPWGGGTDTQYF. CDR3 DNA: TGTGCCAGCAGTAACCCGTGGGGGGGCGGCACAGATACGCAGTATTTT.

The CDR3 DNA sequence: TGTGCCAGCAGTGGACTAGCGGGAGACCGGGAGACCCAGTACTTC. It codes for CASSGLAGDRETQYF. The rearrangement joins TRBV25-1 to TRBJ2-5; 12 bases match TRBD2. The CDR3 spans 15 residues. Germline V gene lookup returns CDR1 MGHDK and CDR2 SYGVNS. Trimming took 4 bases from V and 5 from J; bases not matched to a gene: 5.

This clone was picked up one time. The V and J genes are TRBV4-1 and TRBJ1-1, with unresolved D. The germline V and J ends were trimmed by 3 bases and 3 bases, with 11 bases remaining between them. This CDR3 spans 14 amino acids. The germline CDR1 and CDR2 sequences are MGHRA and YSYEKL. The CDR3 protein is CASSQVRGDTEAFF. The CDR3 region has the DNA TGCGCCAGCAGCCAGGTCCGGGGAGACACTGAAGCTTTCTTT.

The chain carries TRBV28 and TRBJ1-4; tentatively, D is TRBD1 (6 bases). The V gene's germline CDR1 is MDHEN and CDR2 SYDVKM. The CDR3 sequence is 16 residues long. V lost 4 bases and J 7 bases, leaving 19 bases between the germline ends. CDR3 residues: CASSSHGGGRTEKLFF. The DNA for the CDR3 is TGTGCCAGCAGTTCCCACGGGGGGGGGCGGACTGAAAAACTGTTTTTT.

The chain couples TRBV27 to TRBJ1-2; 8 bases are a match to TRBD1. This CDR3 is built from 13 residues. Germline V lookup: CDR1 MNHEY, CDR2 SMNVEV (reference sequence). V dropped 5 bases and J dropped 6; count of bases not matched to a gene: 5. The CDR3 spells CASSVRGPHGYTF. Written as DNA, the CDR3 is TGTGCCAGCAGTGTCAGGGGGCCCCATGGCTACACCTTC.

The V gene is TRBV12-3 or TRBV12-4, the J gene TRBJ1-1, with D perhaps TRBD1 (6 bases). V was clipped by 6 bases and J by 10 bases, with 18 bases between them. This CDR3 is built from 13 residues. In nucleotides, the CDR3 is TGTGCCAGCAGCCCGGGACAAAGCCATCGAGCTTTCTTT. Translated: CASSPGQSHRAFF.

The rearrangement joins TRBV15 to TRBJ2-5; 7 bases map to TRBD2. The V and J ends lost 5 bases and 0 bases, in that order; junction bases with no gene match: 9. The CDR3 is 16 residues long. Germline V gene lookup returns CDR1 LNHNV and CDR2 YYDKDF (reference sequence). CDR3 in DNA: TGTGCCACCAGCCGGTCCGGGGGGTGGGACCAAGAGACCCAGTACTTC. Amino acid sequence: CATSRSGGWDQETQYF.

This chain's CDR3 is CASRRQSSMNTEAFF. The CDR3 nucleotides read TGTGCCAGCAGACGACAGTCTAGTATGAACACTGAAGCTTTCTTT. J is TRBJ1-1 and V is TRBV2; possible D gene TRBD1, 5 bases. CDR1 and CDR2 (germline): SNHLY, FYNNEI. This CDR3 spans 15 amino acids. Between the trimmed V and J ends, which lost 6 bases and 0 bases, there was a span of 14 bases.

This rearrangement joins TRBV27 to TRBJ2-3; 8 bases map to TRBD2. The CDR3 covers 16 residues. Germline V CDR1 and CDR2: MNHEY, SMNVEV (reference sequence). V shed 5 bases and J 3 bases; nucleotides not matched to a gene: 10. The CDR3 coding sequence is TGTGCCAGCAGTCCAACGGGGACTAGTGTGACAGATACGCAGTATTTT. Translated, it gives CASSPTGTSVTDTQYF.

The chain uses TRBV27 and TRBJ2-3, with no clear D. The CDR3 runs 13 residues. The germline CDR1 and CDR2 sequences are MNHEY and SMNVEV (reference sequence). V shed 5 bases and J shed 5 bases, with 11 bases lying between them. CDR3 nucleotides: TGTGCCAGCAGTCCCTATTTTAGAGATACGCAGTATTTT. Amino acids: CASSPYFRDTQYF.

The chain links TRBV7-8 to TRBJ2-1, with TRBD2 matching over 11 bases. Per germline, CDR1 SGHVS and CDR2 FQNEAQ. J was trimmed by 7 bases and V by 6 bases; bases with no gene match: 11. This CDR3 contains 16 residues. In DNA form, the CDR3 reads TGTGCCAGCAGACGACCCCCTAGCGGGGGGTTAAATGAGCAGTTCTTC. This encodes CASRRPPSGGLNEQFF. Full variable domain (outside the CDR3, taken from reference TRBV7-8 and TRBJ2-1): GAGVSQSPRYKVAKRGQDVALRCDPISGHVSLFWYQQALGQGPEFLTYFQNEAQLDKSGLPSDRFFAERPEGSVSTLKIQRTQQEDSAVYLCASRRPPSGGLNEQFFGPGTRLTVL.

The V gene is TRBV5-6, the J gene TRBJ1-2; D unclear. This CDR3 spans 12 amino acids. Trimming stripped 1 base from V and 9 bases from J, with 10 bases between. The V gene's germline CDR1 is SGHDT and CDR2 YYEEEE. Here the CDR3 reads CASSLLTTSYTF. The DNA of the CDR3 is TGTGCCAGCAGCTTGCTAACTACAAGCTACACCTTC.

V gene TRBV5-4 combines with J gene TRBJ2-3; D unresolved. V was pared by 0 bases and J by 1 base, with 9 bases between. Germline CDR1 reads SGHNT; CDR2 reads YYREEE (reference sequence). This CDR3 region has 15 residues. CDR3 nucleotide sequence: TGTGCCAGCAGCTTGGGAAAGCAGGGCACAGATACGCAGTATTTT. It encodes CASSLGKQGTDTQYF.

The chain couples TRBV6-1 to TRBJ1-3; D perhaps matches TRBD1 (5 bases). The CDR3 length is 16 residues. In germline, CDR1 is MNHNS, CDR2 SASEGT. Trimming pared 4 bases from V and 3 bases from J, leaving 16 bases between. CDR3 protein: CASSARAQWSGNTIYF. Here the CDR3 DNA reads TGTGCCAGCAGTGCCAGGGCCCAGTGGAGTGGAAACACCATATATTTT.

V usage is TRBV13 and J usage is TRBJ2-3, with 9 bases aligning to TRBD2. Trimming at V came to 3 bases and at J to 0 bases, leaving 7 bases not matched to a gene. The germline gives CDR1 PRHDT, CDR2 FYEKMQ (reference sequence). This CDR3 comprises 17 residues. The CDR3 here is CASSFTSGLASTDTQYF. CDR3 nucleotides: TGTGCCAGCAGCTTCACCTCGGGACTAGCTAGCACAGATACGCAGTATTTT.

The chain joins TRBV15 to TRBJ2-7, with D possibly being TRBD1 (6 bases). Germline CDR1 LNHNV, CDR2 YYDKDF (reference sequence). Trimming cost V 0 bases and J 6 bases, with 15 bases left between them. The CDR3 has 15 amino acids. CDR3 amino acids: CATSRDKGVGGEQYF. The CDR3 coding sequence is TGTGCCACCAGCAGAGATAAGGGGGTCGGAGGCGAGCAGTACTTC.

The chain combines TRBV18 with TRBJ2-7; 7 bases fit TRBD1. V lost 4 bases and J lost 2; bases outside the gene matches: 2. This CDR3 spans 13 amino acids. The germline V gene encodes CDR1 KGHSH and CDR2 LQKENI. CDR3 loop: CASSQGTAYEQYF. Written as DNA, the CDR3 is TGTGCCAGCTCACAGGGGACAGCCTACGAGCAGTACTTC.

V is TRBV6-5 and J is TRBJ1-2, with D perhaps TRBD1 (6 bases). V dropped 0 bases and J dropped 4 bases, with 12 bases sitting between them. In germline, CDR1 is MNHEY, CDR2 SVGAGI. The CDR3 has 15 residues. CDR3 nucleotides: TGTGCCAGCAGTTACTCCGGGGAAGGGGGCTATGGCTACACCTTC. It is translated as CASSYSGEGGYGYTF.

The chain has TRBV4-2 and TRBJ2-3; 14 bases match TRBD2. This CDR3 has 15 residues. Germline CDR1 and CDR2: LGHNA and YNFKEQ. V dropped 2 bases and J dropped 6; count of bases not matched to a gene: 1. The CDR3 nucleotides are TGTGCCAGCAGCCAACGACTAGCGGGAGGGGATACGCAGTATTTT. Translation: CASSQRLAGGDTQYF.

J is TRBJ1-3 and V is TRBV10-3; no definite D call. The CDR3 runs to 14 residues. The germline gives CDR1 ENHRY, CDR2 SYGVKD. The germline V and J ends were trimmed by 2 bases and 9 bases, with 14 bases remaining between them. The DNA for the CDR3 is TGTGCCATCAGTGAGAGGCCGGCCGGAGGCACCATATATTTT. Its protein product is CAISERPAGGTIYF.

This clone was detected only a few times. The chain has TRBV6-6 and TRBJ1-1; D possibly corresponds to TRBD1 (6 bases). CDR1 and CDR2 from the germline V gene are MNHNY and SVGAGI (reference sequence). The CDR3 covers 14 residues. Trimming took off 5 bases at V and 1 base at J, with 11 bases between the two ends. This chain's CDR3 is CASSTDRRNTEAFF. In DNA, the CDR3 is TGTGCCAGCAGTACCGACAGGAGGAACACTGAAGCTTTCTTT.

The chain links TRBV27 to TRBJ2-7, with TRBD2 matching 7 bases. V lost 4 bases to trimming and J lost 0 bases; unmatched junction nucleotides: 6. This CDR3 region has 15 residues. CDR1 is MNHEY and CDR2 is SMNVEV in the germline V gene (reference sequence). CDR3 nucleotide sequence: TGTGCCAGCAGTTCCCGGGCGGGAGCCTCCTACGAGCAGTACTTC. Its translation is CASSSRAGASYEQYF.

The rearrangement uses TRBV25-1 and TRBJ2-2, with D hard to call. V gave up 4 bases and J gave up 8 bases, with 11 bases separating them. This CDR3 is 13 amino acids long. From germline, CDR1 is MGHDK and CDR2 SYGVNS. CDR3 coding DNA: TGTGCCAGCAGTGGTACGGGTGGTGGGGAGCTGTTTTTT. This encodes CASSGTGGGELFF.

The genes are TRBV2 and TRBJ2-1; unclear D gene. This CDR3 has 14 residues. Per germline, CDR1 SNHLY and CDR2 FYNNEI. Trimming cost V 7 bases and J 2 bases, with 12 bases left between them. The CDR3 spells CASKTERAYNEQFF. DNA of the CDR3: TGTGCCAGCAAAACGGAACGGGCCTACAATGAGCAGTTCTTC.

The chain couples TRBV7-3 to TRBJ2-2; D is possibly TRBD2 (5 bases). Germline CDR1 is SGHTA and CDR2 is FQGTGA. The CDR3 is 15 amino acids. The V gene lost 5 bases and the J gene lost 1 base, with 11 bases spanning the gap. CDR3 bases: TGTGCCAGCAGCACTTTAACTAGGAACACCGGGGAGCTGTTTTTT. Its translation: CASSTLTRNTGELFF.

CDR3 protein: CASDSGTGSSGANVLTF. The CDR3 bases are TGTGCCAGCGATTCTGGGACAGGTTCGTCTGGGGCCAACGTCCTGACTTTC. This sequence joins TRBV4-2 and TRBJ2-6, with TRBD1 matching 8 bases. Germline V CDR1 and CDR2: LGHNA, YNFKEQ. After removal of 8 bases from V and 1 base from J, the junction contained 10 bases not matched to a gene. The CDR3 contains 17 residues.

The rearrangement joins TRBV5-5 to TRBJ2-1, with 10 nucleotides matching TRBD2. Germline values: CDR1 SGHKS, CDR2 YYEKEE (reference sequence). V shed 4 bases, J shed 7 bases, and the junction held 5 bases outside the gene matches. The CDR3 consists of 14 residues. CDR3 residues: CASSTASGGNEQFF. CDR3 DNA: TGTGCCAGCAGCACCGCTAGCGGGGGAAATGAGCAGTTCTTC.

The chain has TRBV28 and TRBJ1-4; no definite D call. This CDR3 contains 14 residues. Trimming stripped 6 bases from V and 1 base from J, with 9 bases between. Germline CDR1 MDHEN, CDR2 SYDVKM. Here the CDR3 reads CASSARGTNEKLFF. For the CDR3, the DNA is TGTGCCAGCAGCGCCCGGGGAACTAATGAAAAACTGTTTTTT. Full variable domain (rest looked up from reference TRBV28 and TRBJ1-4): DVKVTQSSRYLVKRTGEKVFLECVQDMDHENMFWYRQDPGLGLRLIYFSYDVKMKEKGDIPEGYSVSREKKERFSLILESASTNQTSMYLCASSARGTNEKLFFGSGTQLSVL.

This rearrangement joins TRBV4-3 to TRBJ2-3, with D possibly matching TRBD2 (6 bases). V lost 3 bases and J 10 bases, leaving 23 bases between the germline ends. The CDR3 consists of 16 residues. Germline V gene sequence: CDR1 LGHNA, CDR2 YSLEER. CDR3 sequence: CASSQGTTRGRVAQYF. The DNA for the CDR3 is TGCGCCAGCAGCCAGGGGACGACTAGAGGTAGAGTGGCGCAGTATTTT.

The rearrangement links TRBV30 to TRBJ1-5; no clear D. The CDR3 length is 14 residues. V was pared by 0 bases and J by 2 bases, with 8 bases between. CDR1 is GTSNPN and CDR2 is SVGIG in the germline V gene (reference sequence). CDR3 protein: CAWSVARGNQPQHF. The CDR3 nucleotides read TGTGCCTGGAGTGTAGCCCGGGGCAATCAGCCCCAGCATTTT.